Following are 32 T cell receptor beta chains from one sample sequenced in a study of Ad26.COV2.S vaccination and SARS-CoV-2 variants. Data came from immunoSEQ multiplex PCR; TCRdb stores just in-frame clones and leaves some out. The sample carries 150,000 to 200,000 clones, roughly 85% recorded once. The sequencing here drew on peripheral blood, taken after recovery from COVID-19. The source is a human donor who had recovered from COVID-19.

The rearrangement uses TRBV7-9 and TRBJ2-3, with 7 bases that match TRBD1. This CDR3 region has 16 residues. CDR1 and CDR2 from the germline V gene are SEHNR and FQNEAQ (reference sequence). After removal of 1 base from V and 2 bases from J, the junction contained 6 bases not matched to a gene. The CDR3 reads CASSLGPGQSTDTQYF. The CDR3 nucleotides read TGTGCCAGCAGCTTAGGTCCGGGACAGTCCACAGATACGCAGTATTTT. The full variable domain, completed using reference TRBV7-9 and TRBJ2-3, is DTGVSQNPRHKITKRGQNVTFRCDPISEHNRLYWYRQTLGQGPEFLTYFQNEAQLEKSRLLSDRFSAERPKGSFSTLEIQRTEQGDSAMYLCASSLGPGQSTDTQYFGPGTRLTVL.

The chain has TRBV25-1 and TRBJ1-3; 7 positions agree with TRBD1. V was pared by 0 bases and J by 2 bases, with 10 bases of the junction left unmatched. The germline gives CDR1 MGHDK, CDR2 SYGVNS. CDR3 size: 18 residues. CDR3 loop: CASSEYFDRETAGNTIYF. CDR3 nucleotides: TGTGCCAGCAGTGAATATTTTGACAGGGAAACGGCTGGAAACACCATATATTTT.

This sequence joins TRBV15 and TRBJ2-1; perhaps TRBD1 as D (6 bases). Looked up from germline, CDR1 is LNHNV and CDR2 is YYDKDF (reference sequence). The CDR3 loop spans 14 amino acids. Trimming pared 0 bases from V and 7 bases from J, leaving 10 bases between. The DNA of the CDR3 is TGTGCCACCAGCAGAGATTACAGGGCGAATGAGCAGTTCTTC. Protein product: CATSRDYRANEQFF.

This rearrangement joins TRBV28 to TRBJ2-7; tentative D call: TRBD2 (5 bases). CDR3 size: 15 residues. The germline CDR1 and CDR2 sequences are MDHEN and SYDVKM. Trimming took off 6 bases at V and 0 bases at J, with 15 bases between the two ends. CDR3 protein: CASRLGPPDSYEQYF. The CDR3 DNA reads as TGTGCCAGCAGACTAGGACCTCCGGACTCCTACGAGCAGTACTTC.

V is TRBV9 and J is TRBJ2-5; 8 bases are shared with TRBD2. From germline, CDR1 is SGDLS and CDR2 YYNGEE. V lost 3 bases, J lost 1 base, and 14 bases stayed unmatched. The CDR3 is made up of 18 amino acids. CDR3 sequence: CASSESGRAGATQETQYF. CDR3 bases: TGTGCCAGCAGCGAATCAGGCCGAGCGGGGGCAACCCAAGAGACCCAGTACTTC.

The genes are TRBV10-1 and TRBJ2-7; D unclear. Trimming removed 6 bases from V and 1 base from J, with 10 bases in between. Germline CDR1 reads WNHNN; CDR2 reads SYGVQD (reference sequence). The CDR3 length is 13 residues. This chain's CDR3 is CASSPSISYEQYF. The CDR3 DNA sequence: TGCGCCAGCAGCCCCAGCATTTCCTACGAGCAGTACTTC.

V gene TRBV5-1 combines with J gene TRBJ2-3; maybe TRBD2 (7 bases). The CDR3 runs to 16 residues. The germline CDR1 and CDR2 sequences are SGHRS and YFSETQ. V lost 0 bases to trimming and J lost 0 bases, with 11 bases between them. The CDR3 sequence is CASSLGGGGSTDTQYF. Written as DNA, the CDR3 is TGCGCCAGCAGCTTGGGAGGCGGGGGCAGCACAGATACGCAGTATTTT.

The chain combines TRBV28 with TRBJ1-2; unclear D gene. Trimming shortened V by 6 bases and J by 4 bases, and 18 bases separated the two germline ends. Germline-derived CDR1 and CDR2 are MDHEN and SYDVKM. CDR3 length: 15 residues. The CDR3 region has the DNA TGTGCCAGCAGCCTTGAGAGGCTATGGGGCTATGGCTACACCTTC. It translates to CASSLERLWGYGYTF.

The chain joins TRBV19 to TRBJ1-4; no clear D gene. The ends were cut back, 3 bases at V and 0 bases at J, with 5 bases in the middle. CDR1 and CDR2 (germline): LNHDA, SQIVND (reference sequence). The CDR3 covers 14 residues. Here the CDR3 DNA reads TGTGCCAGTAGTATTGATGCAACTAATGAAAAACTGTTTTTT. Amino acid sequence: CASSIDATNEKLFF.

The V and J genes are TRBV6-1 and TRBJ2-3; D ambiguous. CDR3 length equals 12 residues. Germline V lookup: CDR1 MNHNS, CDR2 SASEGT. The ends were cut back, 1 base at V and 5 bases at J, with 4 bases in the middle. The CDR3 protein is CASSEGRDTQYF. The CDR3 DNA follows: TGTGCCAGCAGTGAAGGGAGAGATACGCAGTATTTT.

CDR3: CASSPRTRWETQYF. DNA for the CDR3: TGTGCCAGCAGTCCACGGACACGGTGGGAGACCCAGTACTTC. V usage is TRBV2 and J usage is TRBJ2-5; tentatively, D is TRBD1 (5 bases). Trimming left V 5 bases short and J 5 bases short, with 15 bases between. This CDR3 is built from 14 residues. CDR1 is SNHLY, CDR2 FYNNEI, per germline.

This clone was recorded once. CDR3 nucleotides: TGTGCCAGCAGCTTAGGGGGGAGGGAAGATGGCTACACCTTC. Its protein product is CASSLGGREDGYTF. The chain is built from TRBV11-3 and TRBJ1-2; a weak D match, TRBD1 (5 bases). The CDR3 totals 14 residues. Trimming removed 1 base from V and 6 bases from J, with 12 bases in between. From germline, CDR1 is SGHNT and CDR2 YENEEA.

The chain is built from TRBV10-2 and TRBJ2-2; 12 nucleotides match TRBD2. The V gene's germline CDR1 is WSHSY and CDR2 SAAADI. Trimming cost V 8 bases and J 6 bases; bases outside gene matches: 7. The CDR3 loop spans 15 amino acids. In DNA, the CDR3 is TGCGCCAGCCTCGGACTAGCGGGAACGGCCGGGGAGCTGTTTTTT. Protein: CASLGLAGTAGELFF.

The chain uses TRBV11-2 and TRBJ1-1; D might be TRBD1 (5 bases). V lost 0 bases and J 10 bases, leaving 24 bases between the germline ends. Germline CDR1 is SGHAT and CDR2 is FQNNGV. The CDR3 runs 17 residues. The CDR3 DNA reads TGTGCCAGCAGCTTAGATTTCCGGAGGTTTGGGGCATGGAGAGCTTTCTTT. Encoded protein: CASSLDFRRFGAWRAFF.

V usage is TRBV30 and J usage is TRBJ2-1; D ambiguous. The length of the CDR3 is 15 residues. Trimming removed 3 bases at V and 4 bases at J, with 16 bases between. In germline, CDR1 is GTSNPN, CDR2 SVGIG (reference sequence). The CDR3 sequence: CAWSGSYSRYNEQFF. The DNA for the CDR3 is TGTGCCTGGAGCGGTAGTTACTCACGTTACAATGAGCAGTTCTTC.

This clone showed up just a few times. This chain joins TRBV9 and TRBJ1-6; D is unclear. This CDR3 has 14 residues. The germline V gene encodes CDR1 SGDLS and CDR2 YYNGEE. V was trimmed by 0 bases and J by 7 bases, leaving 8 bases between them. CDR3 in DNA: TGTGCCAGCAGCGTAGAAGTAGTGAATTCACCCCTCCACTTT. This gives the protein CASSVEVVNSPLHF.

The chain uses TRBV11-2 and TRBJ1-4, with TRBD1 as a possible D gene (5 bases). Deletions cut 0 bases from V and 3 bases from J, with 17 bases between. Germline CDR1 SGHAT, CDR2 FQNNGV. CDR3 length equals 18 residues. CDR3 sequence (DNA): TGTGCCAGCAGCTTAGATCTCTGGCTCGGGGCAGCTAATGAAAAACTGTTTTTT. This gives the protein CASSLDLWLGAANEKLFF.

DNA of the CDR3: TGTGCCAGCAGTGAAGGAGAGGGCTATGGCTACACCTTC. Its translation: CASSEGEGYGYTF. The V gene is TRBV6-1, the J gene TRBJ1-2; D is unresolved. V was pared by 1 base and J by 4 bases, with 7 bases between. CDR1 is MNHNS, CDR2 SASEGT, per germline. The CDR3 is made up of 13 amino acids.

J is TRBJ2-1 and V is TRBV2, with 9 bases fitting TRBD2. Unmatched junction bases numbered 7, after V lost 0 bases and J lost 4 bases. The V gene's germline CDR1 is SNHLY and CDR2 FYNNEI. The CDR3 is 17 residues long. CDR3 in amino acids: CASSEASRLAGYNEQFF. CDR3 nucleotides: TGTGCCAGCAGTGAAGCCTCCCGGCTAGCGGGATACAATGAGCAGTTCTTC.

This chain uses TRBV30 with TRBJ2-7; 9 positions match TRBD1. After removal of 2 bases from V and 3 bases from J, the junction contained 8 bases not matched to a gene. CDR1 GTSNPN and CDR2 SVGIG come from the germline V gene (reference sequence). The CDR3 is made up of 15 amino acids. Here the CDR3 reads CAWSKAGTGLYEQYF. DNA of the CDR3: TGTGCCTGGAGTAAAGCCGGGACAGGGCTCTACGAGCAGTACTTC.

This chain links TRBV4-1 with TRBJ2-1, with D perhaps TRBD2 (5 bases). CDR1 and CDR2 (germline): MGHRA, YSYEKL. CDR3 length equals 16 residues. Trimming removed 4 bases at V and 2 bases at J, with 15 bases between. The CDR3 spells CASSPLAGGPYNEQFF. DNA of the CDR3: TGCGCCAGCAGCCCCTTAGCCGGAGGCCCCTACAATGAGCAGTTCTTC.

CDR3 coding DNA: TGTGCCAGCAGCTCGACTAGAATCCCCTACAATGAGCAGTTCTTC. Translation gives CASSSTRIPYNEQFF. V usage is TRBV7-2 and J usage is TRBJ2-1; D is perhaps TRBD2 (6 bases). Germline lookup yields CDR1 SGHTA and CDR2 FQGNSA. V gave up 4 bases and J gave up 2 bases, with 12 bases separating them. This CDR3 region has 15 residues.

The chain links TRBV10-3 to TRBJ2-1, with a tentative D call TRBD2 (6 bases). The CDR3 is 13 residues long. V was cut by 11 bases and J by 5 bases, with 16 bases left in between. Germline lookup yields CDR1 ENHRY and CDR2 SYGVKD. Here the CDR3 reads CASGVAADNEQFF. The CDR3 bases are TGTGCCTCCGGGGTAGCGGCCGACAATGAGCAGTTCTTC.

The chain carries TRBV3-1 (or the pseudogene TRBV3-2) and TRBJ2-3; tentatively, D is TRBD1 (5 bases). Germline V gene data show CDR1 as LGHDT and CDR2 as YNNKEL (reference sequence). The CDR3 is 16 residues long. V was pared by 0 bases and J by 5 bases, with 15 bases between. DNA of the CDR3: TGTGCCAGCAGCCAAGATTTGGGCAGGGCAAGAGATACGCAGTATTTT. Encoded protein: CASSQDLGRARDTQYF.

The rearrangement links TRBV4-2 to TRBJ1-3, with TRBD1 matching over 7 bases. The CDR3 is 20 amino acids. Unmatched junction bases numbered 16, after V lost 1 base and J lost 1 base. Germline V gives CDR1 LGHNA, CDR2 YNFKEQ. The CDR3 nucleotides read TGTGCCAGCAGCCAAGGGAGAACCTACTTGAGGGGGCTATCTGGAAACACCATATATTTT. As protein: CASSQGRTYLRGLSGNTIYF.

The gene calls are TRBV2 and TRBJ1-2, with 7 bases identical to TRBD1. V lost 7 bases to trimming and J lost 8 bases; unmatched junction nucleotides: 13. Germline-derived CDR1 and CDR2 are SNHLY and FYNNEI. The CDR3 spans 14 residues. The CDR3 loop reads CASIRDSLLGGYTF. The CDR3 DNA reads as TGTGCCAGCATCCGGGACAGCCTTCTGGGCGGCTACACCTTC.

The chain couples TRBV28 to TRBJ1-2; 8 nucleotides match TRBD1. V shed 5 bases, J shed 0 bases, and the junction held 5 bases outside the gene matches. Germline V gives CDR1 MDHEN, CDR2 SYDVKM. This CDR3 is built from 15 residues. The CDR3 reads CASSHSTGANYGYTF. The CDR3 bases are TGTGCCAGCAGTCACTCGACAGGGGCTAACTATGGCTACACCTTC.

V usage is TRBV2 and J usage is TRBJ1-5; D gene uncertain. The V end lost 4 bases, the J end lost 3 bases, and 10 bases lay between the germline ends. Germline loops: CDR1 SNHLY, CDR2 FYNNEI. This CDR3 contains 14 residues. The CDR3 loop reads CASSVPGLNQPQHF. In nucleotides, the CDR3 is TGTGCCAGCAGTGTGCCAGGCCTCAATCAGCCCCAGCATTTT. Variable domain in full (rest from reference TRBV2 and TRBJ1-5): EPEVTQTPSHQVTQMGQEVILRCVPISNHLYFYWYRQILGQKVEFLVSFYNNEISEKSEIFDDQFSVERPDGSNFTLKIRSTKLEDSAMYFCASSVPGLNQPQHFGDGTRLSIL.

The chain couples TRBV7-9 to TRBJ1-6; D remains ambiguous. This CDR3 has 17 residues. Germline V gene lookup returns CDR1 SEHNR and CDR2 FQNEAQ (reference sequence). Trimming shortened V by 0 bases and J by 8 bases, and 17 bases separated the two germline ends. The CDR3 bases are TGTGCCAGCAGCTTAGCACACCGCCCCGTAGAGGATTCACCCCTCCACTTT. Translated, it gives CASSLAHRPVEDSPLHF.

This chain uses TRBV5-4 with TRBJ1-4; D gene unclear. There are 16 residues in the CDR3. The ends were cut back, 0 bases at V and 3 bases at J, with 12 bases in the middle. Germline V CDR1 and CDR2: SGHNT, YYREEE (reference sequence). The CDR3 bases are TGTGCCAGCAGCTTGGAAGGGCAAGCGGCTAATGAAAAACTGTTTTTT. Its translation is CASSLEGQAANEKLFF.

About this clone itself: The same CDR3 also results from other DNA sequences found in this sample. This sequence joins TRBV25-1 and TRBJ1-2; 7 nucleotides align to TRBD1. The trim removed 6 bases at V and 4 bases at J, leaving 2 bases unmatched. The CDR3 totals 12 residues. Per the germline V gene, CDR1 is MGHDK and CDR2 is SYGVNS. This chain's CDR3 is CASRAGGYGYTF. For the CDR3, the DNA is TGTGCCAGCAGAGCAGGGGGCTATGGCTACACCTTC.

The chain is built from TRBV2 and TRBJ2-7; D might be TRBD2 (6 bases). With 6 bases removed from V and 3 bases from J, the gap between germline ends came to 15 bases. The CDR3 length is 14 residues. Looked up from germline, CDR1 is SNHLY and CDR2 is FYNNEI. The CDR3 loop reads CASRPGLTYYEQYF. The DNA for the CDR3 is TGTGCCAGCAGGCCGGGACTTACCTACTACGAGCAGTACTTC.